The entry below gives a single T cell receptor beta chain sequence along with its context. The antigen remains unidentified. This sample was included in a study of shared clonotypes between healthy human individuals. General study results and limits: A few donors had roughly 5% of their naive CD4 clonotypes in common. Clonotypes shared by all four sorted-subset donors had higher generation probabilities than non-shared clonotypes.

Method: immunoSEQ multiplex PCR; TCRdb's copy keeps in-frame clones and lacks some. The sample includes 1.5 million to 2.5 million clones, approximately 95% seen only once; the top ten take 1.2%. Naive-designated CD8 cells lacked CD45RO, were positively enriched for CCR7, and omitted terminally differentiated effector memory CD45RA+ cells. The CDR3 totals 13 residues. Between the trimmed V and J ends, which lost 7 bases and 1 base, there was a span of 10 bases. Germline V lookup: CDR1 SEHNR, CDR2 FQNEAQ (reference sequence). This sequence joins TRBV7-9 and TRBJ2-5, with TRBD1 as a possible D gene (5 bases). This clonotype was sampled from a man between 18 and 35 years old in good health. The sequenced sample was naive CD8+ T cells sorted from blood. The DNA for the CDR3 is TGTGCCAGCACCAGACAGATCCAAGAGACCCAGTACTTC. Translated, it gives CASTRQIQETQYF.